The source of this TCR beta chain is a study of T cell changes during pregnancy in multiple sclerosis (dated by TCRdb to about 2019). Regarding the study in general: In women with multiple sclerosis, the researchers looked at how the T cell repertoire shifted as pregnancy progressed.

Comment on this clone: Which antigen it targets is not known. The sample holds no much larger clone one base away, and base qualities are not on file.

Deletion took 1 base off V and 7 bases off J, with a span of 17 bases between the germline ends. As encoded in the germline V gene, CDR1 is SGHVS while CDR2 is FQNEAQ. The CDR3 sequence holds 15 residues, the cysteine and phenylalanine included. The CDR3 DNA has 45 bases and is translated from base 1. Libraries were built with the immunoSEQ multiplex PCR assay. TCRdb limited this immuneACCESS table to in-frame rearrangements with V and J called. A share of clones is missing; checked studies link under half to unresolved V genes, and the rest is unexplained. The sample has roughly 43,000 clones on record, 85% to 95% of them singletons. Roughly 0.6% of the sample belongs to the ten largest clones.

The chain joins TRBV7-8 to TRBJ2-7; confidence is insufficient to name the D gene. This receptor was taken from a female donor with multiple sclerosis, enrolled in a pregnancy study. The material was CD4+ T cells from peripheral blood mononuclear cells, obtained in the third trimester of pregnancy. DNA sequence: TGTGCCAGCAGCTTAGTGGTGTCGTCGGGTGGGGAGCAGTACTTC. It is translated as CASSLVVSSGGEQYF.